This T cell receptor (beta chain) comes out of a study of cytomegalovirus exposure and HLA in healthy donors. Study results and limitations: About 90% or about 30% of the time was how often most TCR beta V segments were productive, according to an earlier analysis. In vitro confirmation showed a few CMV-associated chains to be CMV antigen specific.

With 60 Vbeta and 13 Jbeta primers, the PCR was carried out. Clones were sequenced by immunoSEQ multiplex PCR, and TCRdb holds only the in-frame ones, with some missing. The data hold around 170,000 clones, with roughly 80% observed a single time. Comment on this clone: Its matching antigen is unknown.

The junction had 4 bases not matched to a gene; V was cut back by 6 bases and J by 14 bases. Germline loops: CDR1 MRHNA, CDR2 SNTAGT. The CDR3 sequence is 11 residues long. Donors showed nominal health when sampled, although they likely had unrecorded immune exposures. This chain connects TRBV6-4 to TRBJ2-1, with TRBD1 matching over 10 bases. The sequencing sample was made of PBMCs. The receptor's source is a woman aged 50 to 60 in good health and CMV-seropositive. The chain's CDR3 is CASSPGQGKFF. DNA of the CDR3: TGTGCCAGCAGCCCGGGACAGGGGAAGTTCTTC.